The 9 T cell receptor beta chains in this list originate from one sample, sequenced in a study of blood T cell repertoires in COVID-19. Method: immunoSEQ multiplex PCR; TCRdb's copy keeps in-frame clones and lacks some. Here the sample spans 120,000 or so clones, more than 65% being singletons. The sample consisted of peripheral blood. These receptors all stem from a woman aged 70 to 79 with acute or convalescent COVID-19.

The chain is built from TRBV7-9 and TRBJ2-1; 12 bases map to TRBD2. Trimming removed 5 bases from V and 9 bases from J; junction bases left unmatched: 5. CDR1 is SEHNR and CDR2 is FQNEAQ in the germline V gene (reference sequence). The CDR3 covers 14 residues. The CDR3 here is CASSPTSGSFEQFF. Here the CDR3 DNA reads TGTGCCAGCAGCCCGACTAGCGGGAGCTTTGAGCAGTTCTTC.

This clone was recorded a few times. The V call is TRBV6-5, the J call TRBJ2-5; TRBD1 might be the D (6 bases). Trimming removed 2 bases from V and 2 bases from J, with 12 bases in between. CDR1 and CDR2 (germline): MNHEY, SVGAGI. CDR3 length: 15 residues. CDR3 in amino acids: CASSYGPGAQETQYF. CDR3 sequence (DNA): TGTGCCAGCAGTTACGGGCCAGGGGCACAAGAGACCCAGTACTTC.

V usage is TRBV28 and J usage is TRBJ1-2; 9 bases agree with TRBD1. Germline V CDR1 and CDR2: MDHEN, SYDVKM. The CDR3 is made up of 19 amino acids. V trimming: 3 bases; J trimming: 8 bases; junction bases outside the gene matches: 22. The CDR3 is CASSLRLPGTGRSVGGYTF. For the CDR3, the DNA is TGTGCCAGCAGTTTGAGGCTCCCGGGGACAGGGAGGAGCGTTGGCGGCTACACCTTC.

This chain's CDR3 is CAISEPFTEAFF. As DNA, the CDR3 is TGTGCCATCAGTGAGCCATTTACTGAAGCTTTCTTT. The chain employs TRBV10-3 and TRBJ1-1; D remains ambiguous. CDR1 is ENHRY, CDR2 SYGVKD, per germline. The V end lost 2 bases, the J end lost 5 bases, and 6 bases lay between the germline ends. This CDR3 is built from 12 residues.

This clone is medium-sized (0.01 to 0.1%) within its sample. The V call is TRBV7-9, the J call TRBJ1-2, with TRBD1 matching 7 bases. Unmatched junction bases numbered 2, after V lost 1 base and J lost 3 bases. CDR3 length equals 14 residues. Germline V gene data show CDR1 as SEHNR and CDR2 as FQNEAQ (reference sequence). The CDR3 coding sequence is TGTGCCAGCAGCTTAGAAACAGGGGACTATGGCTACACCTTC. This codes for CASSLETGDYGYTF.

V is TRBV6-5 and J is TRBJ2-4; 7 bases align to TRBD1. The CDR3 is 14 amino acids. V trimming: 8 bases; J trimming: 4 bases; junction bases outside the gene matches: 8. The V gene's germline CDR1 is MNHEY and CDR2 SVGAGI. CDR3 loop: CASQDRQGKNIQYF. Written as DNA, the CDR3 is TGTGCCAGCCAGGATAGACAGGGAAAAAACATTCAGTACTTC.

The V call is TRBV6-2 or TRBV6-3, the J call TRBJ1-6; no definite D call. From germline, CDR1 is MNHEY and CDR2 SVGEGT. The V and J ends lost 7 bases and 7 bases respectively, with 14 bases between them. There are 14 residues in the CDR3. In nucleotides, the CDR3 is TGTGCCAGCACCCCGACGGAGGCCAATTCACCCCTCCACTTT. Amino acid sequence: CASTPTEANSPLHF.

The chain is built from TRBV11-2 and TRBJ1-2; no clear D gene. Germline CDR1 SGHAT, CDR2 FQNNGV. The CDR3 totals 14 residues. Trimming stripped 2 bases from V and 4 bases from J, with 11 bases between. The CDR3 loop is CASSLSPRFYGYTF. The CDR3 DNA reads TGTGCCAGCAGCTTATCACCCAGGTTCTATGGCTACACCTTC. The complete variable domain, with remaining parts taken from reference TRBV11-2 and TRBJ1-2, reads EAGVAQSPRYKIIEKRQSVAFWCNPISGHATLYWYQQILGQGPKLLIQFQNNGVVDDSQLPKDRFSAERLKGVDSTLKIQPAKLEDSAVYLCASSLSPRFYGYTFGSGTRLTVV.

The chain links TRBV5-1 to TRBJ2-2, with D maybe TRBD2 (6 bases). Trimming cost V 0 bases and J 4 bases, with 13 bases left between them. CDR1 is SGHRS and CDR2 is YFSETQ in the germline V gene. CDR3 length: 16 amino acids. CDR3 amino acids: CASSLAGGSGTGELFF. CDR3 DNA sequence: TGCGCCAGCAGCTTGGCCGGAGGGAGTGGCACCGGGGAGCTGTTTTTT.